This note documents a single T cell receptor beta chain sequence. Its specificity is unknown. Profiled with immunoSEQ multiplex PCR; TCRdb holds only in-frame clones, not every one. The sample yields fewer than 30,000 clones, roughly 87% seen once. This record belongs to a study of OX40 agonist ivuxolimab in advanced cancers. General study findings and limits: Clonal expansion by week 6 occurred in CD4+ and CD8+ blood T cells (at 0.1 to 3.0 mg/kg). Antigen specificity remained undetermined for the expanded peripheral T cells.

Sequencing used CD4+ or CD8+ T cells sorted from blood, obtained in a trial of the OX40 agonist ivuxolimab. This TCR came from an adult with an advanced solid tumor such as melanoma, head and neck, liver or kidney cancer.

The CDR3 region is CASSGPVNTEAFF. DNA of the CDR3: TGTGCCAGCAGCGGCCCTGTGAACACTGAAGCTTTCTTT. This rearrangement joins TRBV9 to TRBJ1-1; D remains unclear. The CDR3 spans 13 residues. V was clipped by 3 bases and J by 0 bases, with 6 bases between them. The germline gives CDR1 SGDLS, CDR2 YYNGEE.